This T cell receptor (beta chain) emerged from a study of T cell repertoires in cytomegalovirus infection. Findings and caveats of the study: The response measured ex vivo was dominated by TCR beta clonotypes (HLA-C-restricted and CMV-specific).

A single record per CDR3 protein comes from TCRdb applying MiXCR to the reads. Among hundreds of thousands of distinct CDR3 sequences listed, approximately 32% were seen once. A word on this clonotype: What it recognizes is unknown.

The germline V and J ends were trimmed by 0 bases and 4 bases, with 15 bases remaining between them. CDR3 length: 16 residues. CDR1 and CDR2 from the germline V gene are SGHAT and FQNNGV. The chain links TRBV11-2 to TRBJ1-1, with D possibly being TRBD1 (5 bases). The sequences come from cultured CD8+ T cells from PBMCs, collected from culture after CMV antigen stimulation. This clonotype originated in a human donor in good health (CMV status not recorded). Some clones in this sample may be carry-over from other donors' samples. CDR3 sequence reads: CASSLDLAGRVTEAFF. The CDR3 nucleotides are TGTGCCAGCAGCTTAGATCTGGCAGGGCGGGTCACTGAAGCTTTCTTT.